Described below is a single TCR beta chain sequence and its context. Its specificity is not known. This sample stems from a study of human T cells and chemical hapten exposure. Whole-study findings and limits: Counts of expanded TCRs (at PT1) showed a positive correlation with patch test score. Large CDR3 similarity clusters arose significantly more often from expanded TCRs than from controls. Counts of TCRs above 1 in 1000 frequency stayed unchanged with DPC sensitization.

A single record per CDR3 protein comes from TCRdb applying MiXCR to the RACE reads. Of some 380,000 distinct CDR3 sequences in the sample, approximately 5% were seen once. Germline CDR1 reads SQVTM; CDR2 reads ANQGSEA. V lost 7 bases, J lost 4 bases, and 13 bases lay in between. The CDR3 loop spans 12 amino acids. The sample's time point: patch test 1, 2 weeks after DPC sensitization. This sample's treatment: therapeutic diphenylcyclopropenone sensitization with weekly scalp DPC. The genes are TRBV29-1 and TRBJ1-2; D is possibly TRBD1 (5 bases). This TCR derives from a woman between 45 and 60 years old with alopecia areata. Some clones in this sample may be carry-over from other donors' samples. This sample comprised whole blood, obtained in connection with sensitization to the hapten diphenylcyclopropenone (DPC). The CDR3 DNA is TGCAGCGCTTGGAACAGGCTCTATGGCTACACCTTC. Translated: CSAWNRLYGYTF.